What follows are 28 T cell receptor beta chains derived from one specimen sequenced in a study of shared clonotypes between healthy human individuals. TCRdb keeps only in-frame clones here, not all; method: immunoSEQ multiplex PCR. The repertoire holds about 680,000 clones, with more than 70% as singletons. The specimen sequenced was memory CD4+ T cells sorted from blood. The subset: CD45RA-negative fraction. The receptor source for this set is a woman in her twenties or thirties in good health.

The genes are TRBV20-1 and TRBJ2-7; 8 nucleotides align to TRBD2. V dropped 6 bases and J dropped 7; count of bases not matched to a gene: 5. Germline V CDR1 and CDR2: DFQATT, SNEGSKA (reference sequence). CDR3 size: 11 residues. DNA of the CDR3: TGCAGTGCCTCAGGACTAGCTGAGCAGTACTTC. It specifies CSASGLAEQYF.

The chain joins TRBV10-3 to TRBJ1-1; D remains ambiguous. V was clipped by 6 bases and J by 4 bases, with 12 bases between them. CDR3 length equals 13 residues. Germline CDR1 and CDR2: ENHRY and SYGVKD. In nucleotides, the CDR3 is TGTGCCATCAGCGAAGTGGGGATCACTGAAGCTTTCTTT. This translates into CAISEVGITEAFF.

The rearrangement links TRBV6-1 to TRBJ1-2, with D uncertain. The CDR3 is 12 residues long. Deletions cut 5 bases from V and 1 base from J, with 5 bases between. Germline V gene lookup returns CDR1 MNHNS and CDR2 SASEGT. The CDR3 reads CASSPNNYGYTF. In DNA form, the CDR3 reads TGTGCCAGCAGTCCAAATAACTATGGCTACACCTTC.

The chain combines TRBV10-2 with TRBJ2-1; TRBD1 aligns across 10 bases. CDR1 is WSHSY and CDR2 is SAAADI in the germline V gene. J was trimmed by 0 bases and V by 1 base; bases with no gene match: 3. The CDR3 length is 17 residues. For the CDR3, the DNA is TGCGCCAGCAGTGAGTGGACAGGGGGGAGCTCCTACAATGAGCAGTTCTTC. Protein: CASSEWTGGSSYNEQFF.

The rearrangement uses TRBV19 and TRBJ1-3, with no clear D. The CDR3 runs 14 residues. Trimming pared 3 bases from V and 0 bases from J, leaving 6 bases between. From germline, CDR1 is LNHDA and CDR2 SQIVND (reference sequence). The CDR3 region is CASSITDSGNTIYF. The CDR3 DNA follows: TGTGCCAGTAGTATTACAGACTCTGGAAACACCATATATTTT.

This clone was detected only a few times. The chain employs TRBV11-1 and TRBJ2-1; the D gene is possibly TRBD1 (6 bases). V lost 2 bases to trimming and J lost 4 bases, with 12 bases between them. Germline V CDR1 and CDR2: SGHAT, FQDESV (reference sequence). This CDR3 is 15 amino acids long. CDR3 bases: TGTGCCAGCAGCTTAAGGGGGAGCGAATACAATGAGCAGTTCTTC. This sequence encodes CASSLRGSEYNEQFF.

V gene TRBV5-1 combines with J gene TRBJ1-3; TRBD1 agrees at 7 bases. Germline CDR1 SGHRS, CDR2 YFSETQ. The CDR3 loop spans 15 amino acids. The J segment lost 2 bases and the V segment lost 4 bases, leaving 6 bases of the junction unmatched. The CDR3 DNA reads as TGCGCCAGCAGCCCCAGACAGGGCACTGGAAACACCATATATTTT. As protein: CASSPRQGTGNTIYF.

This clone was observed at least ten times. The chain couples TRBV29-1 to TRBJ2-2; D remains ambiguous. The V end lost 4 bases, the J end lost 0 bases, and 6 bases lay between the germline ends. CDR1 and CDR2 (germline): SQVTM, ANQGSEA. CDR3 length: 13 amino acids. CDR3 sequence reads: CSVGHSNTGELFF. CDR3 nucleotide sequence: TGCAGCGTTGGACATTCGAACACCGGGGAGCTGTTTTTT.

This clone showed up just a few times. J is TRBJ2-1 and V is TRBV2; D gene uncertain. This CDR3 spans 15 amino acids. The V end lost 5 bases, the J end lost 1 base, and 12 bases lay between the germline ends. The germline V gene encodes CDR1 SNHLY and CDR2 FYNNEI. CDR3 protein: CASSQVGPSYNEQFF. The CDR3 DNA reads TGTGCCAGCAGTCAAGTAGGGCCGTCCTACAATGAGCAGTTCTTC.

This chain uses TRBV5-6 with TRBJ2-1; TRBD1 matches at 9 bases. Looked up from germline, CDR1 is SGHDT and CDR2 is YYEEEE. The J segment lost 5 bases and the V segment lost 4 bases, leaving 10 bases of the junction unmatched. The CDR3 loop spans 16 amino acids. CDR3 in DNA: TGTGCCAGCAGCATTGCCGGGACAGGGTTCAACAATGAGCAGTTCTTC. This encodes CASSIAGTGFNNEQFF.

This chain connects TRBV5-1 to TRBJ2-7; D is unresolved. The germline CDR1 and CDR2 sequences are SGHRS and YFSETQ. The CDR3 spans 14 residues. V lost 5 bases, J lost 3 bases, and 15 bases lay in between. For the CDR3, the DNA is TGCGCCAGCAGGATGTCCGAAGCACGCTACGAGCAGTACTTC. Encoded protein: CASRMSEARYEQYF.

This clone showed up just once. The V and J genes are TRBV6-1 and TRBJ2-1; D gene ambiguous. Germline values: CDR1 MNHNS, CDR2 SASEGT. The CDR3 runs to 15 residues. Deletions cut 0 bases from V and 6 bases from J, with 12 bases between. The CDR3 loop is CASSEASLIGNEQFF. As DNA, the CDR3 is TGTGCCAGCAGTGAAGCCAGTTTGATCGGCAATGAGCAGTTCTTC.

This clone was found once. The chain has TRBV7-9 and TRBJ1-2; perhaps TRBD1 as D (5 bases). Germline V gene lookup returns CDR1 SEHNR and CDR2 FQNEAQ (reference sequence). V dropped 0 bases and J dropped 4 bases, with 9 bases sitting between them. CDR3 length equals 14 residues. CDR3 nucleotides: TGTGCCAGCAGCTTAGCGGGACTGATCTATGGCTACACCTTC. Translated, it gives CASSLAGLIYGYTF.

The chain joins TRBV11-2 to TRBJ2-5, with D possibly called TRBD1 or TRBD2 (5 bases each). CDR1 and CDR2 (germline): SGHAT, FQNNGV. Trimming cost V 5 bases and J 3 bases, with 13 bases left between them. The CDR3 has 14 residues. The CDR3 DNA follows: TGTGCCAGCAGCCTCCATTTGGGGGAAGAGACCCAGTACTTC. Translation gives CASSLHLGEETQYF.

A few counts support this clone. This chain links TRBV27 with TRBJ2-7; D may be TRBD1 or TRBD2 (6 bases each). Germline assignment: CDR1 MNHEY and CDR2 SMNVEV (reference sequence). This CDR3 has 12 amino acids. Trimming shortened V by 7 bases and J by 4 bases, and 11 bases separated the two germline ends. CDR3 in amino acids: CASTGAGYEQYF. The CDR3 DNA reads TGTGCCAGCACGGGGGCTGGTTACGAGCAGTACTTC.

Notes on this clone: Other DNA sequences in this sample translate to the same CDR3. The CDR3 DNA is TGTGCCAGCAGCCAAGGTCCAAAGGCTTTCTTT. This codes for CASSQGPKAFF. The chain uses TRBV14 and TRBJ1-1; D gene uncertain. Trimming pared 1 base from V and 11 bases from J, leaving 8 bases between. There are 11 residues in the CDR3. Looked up from germline, CDR1 is SGHDN and CDR2 is FVKESK.

V is TRBV10-3 and J is TRBJ2-3; D is undetermined. Germline V gene lookup returns CDR1 ENHRY and CDR2 SYGVKD. The V end was cut by 4 bases, the J end by 1 base, with 9 bases between. CDR3 length: 14 residues. CDR3 bases: TGTGCCATCAGTGTCACTGGGGGCACAGATACGCAGTATTTT. Its translation: CAISVTGGTDTQYF.

The chain carries TRBV7-3 and TRBJ1-5; no reliable D call. The V gene's germline CDR1 is SGHTA and CDR2 FQGTGA. Trimming stripped 5 bases from V and 3 bases from J, with 8 bases between. The CDR3 totals 13 residues. Here the CDR3 reads CASSQDPNQPQHF. CDR3 in DNA: TGTGCCAGCAGCCAGGACCCCAATCAGCCCCAGCATTTT.

The rearrangement links TRBV10-2 to TRBJ1-2, with D perhaps matching TRBD1 (5 bases). The V gene's germline CDR1 is WSHSY and CDR2 SAAADI. This CDR3 is built from 13 residues. V was pared by 4 bases and J by 6 bases, with 12 bases between. In nucleotides, the CDR3 is TGCGCCAGCAGTGGCCGGGACGGTCATGGCTACACCTTC. Translated, it gives CASSGRDGHGYTF.

Points on this clone: Other DNA sequences in this specimen translate into the identical CDR3. The chain employs TRBV19 and TRBJ1-4, with 9 bases aligning to TRBD1. The CDR3 has 14 residues. J lost 5 bases, V lost 6 bases, and 4 bases had no gene match. Germline CDR1 LNHDA, CDR2 SQIVND (reference sequence). DNA for the CDR3: TGTGCCAGTAGCCGGACAGGGGCAAATGAAAAACTGTTTTTT. This codes for CASSRTGANEKLFF.

The chain uses TRBV5-1 and TRBJ2-7, with 9 bases fitting TRBD1. Losses at the gene ends were 3 bases for V and 3 bases for J; bases not matched to a gene: 4. The V gene's germline CDR1 is SGHRS and CDR2 YFSETQ. The CDR3 extends over 14 amino acids. CDR3 in DNA: TGCGCCAGCAGCTCTCCGGGACAGGGCTACGAGCAGTACTTC. Amino acids: CASSSPGQGYEQYF.

The chain combines TRBV19 with TRBJ2-6; either TRBD1 or TRBD2 may supply D (5 bases each). Trimming removed 6 bases from V and 0 bases from J, with 18 bases in between. The length of the CDR3 is 18 residues. Germline V gene lookup returns CDR1 LNHDA and CDR2 SQIVND (reference sequence). CDR3 region: CASRGVLLLSSGANVLTF. As DNA, the CDR3 is TGTGCCAGTAGGGGGGTTCTTCTTCTCAGCTCTGGGGCCAACGTCCTGACTTTC. Using reference TRBV19 and TRBJ2-6 for the parts outside the CDR3, the full variable domain is DGGITQSPKYLFRKEGQNVTLSCEQNLNHDAMYWYRQDPGQGLRLIYYSQIVNDFQKGDIAEGYSVSREKKESFPLTVTSAQKNPTAFYLCASRGVLLLSSGANVLTFGAGSRLTVL.

This clone has a handful of counts. The V gene is TRBV28, the J gene TRBJ1-6, with D perhaps matching TRBD1 (5 bases). This CDR3 has 11 amino acids. The germline V and J ends were trimmed by 10 bases and 7 bases, with 8 bases remaining between them. Germline CDR1 reads MDHEN; CDR2 reads SYDVKM. Here the CDR3 reads CATRGNSPLHF. The CDR3 nucleotides read TGTGCCACCCGGGGGAATTCACCCCTCCACTTT. Filled out from reference TRBV28 and TRBJ1-6, the complete variable domain reads DVKVTQSSRYLVKRTGEKVFLECVQDMDHENMFWYRQDPGLGLRLIYFSYDVKMKEKGDIPEGYSVSREKKERFSLILESASTNQTSMYLCATRGNSPLHFGNGTRLTVT.

CDR3 DNA: TGCGCCAGCAGCTTTTTGGTTGGGGAGGGGATCATCTATGGCTACACCTTC. Translated: CASSFLVGEGIIYGYTF. The chain links TRBV4-1 to TRBJ1-2; D is perhaps TRBD1 (5 bases). V lost 5 bases and J 4 bases, leaving 23 bases between the germline ends. CDR3 size: 17 residues. Germline V gene lookup returns CDR1 MGHRA and CDR2 YSYEKL.

This clone has only a few counts. The V and J genes are TRBV2 and TRBJ1-5; tentatively, D is TRBD1 (6 bases). CDR3 length: 13 residues. Germline V gene lookup returns CDR1 SNHLY and CDR2 FYNNEI. Between the trimmed V and J ends, which lost 9 bases and 5 bases, there was a span of 14 bases. The CDR3 is CASHRDIDQPQHF. The CDR3 bases are TGTGCCAGTCACCGGGACATCGATCAGCCCCAGCATTTT.

This clone has only one observation. This chain connects TRBV7-2 to TRBJ2-7; D may be TRBD1 or TRBD2 (5 bases each). The V gene lost 0 bases and the J gene lost 0 bases, with 12 bases spanning the gap. Germline V gene data show CDR1 as SGHTA and CDR2 as FQGNSA. CDR3 size: 16 residues. The CDR3 sequence: CASSLASGTLSYEQYF. The CDR3 nucleotides are TGTGCCAGCAGCTTAGCTTCCGGGACCCTCTCCTACGAGCAGTACTTC.

The gene calls are TRBV18 and TRBJ1-3, with a tentative D call TRBD1 (5 bases). Looked up from germline, CDR1 is KGHSH and CDR2 is LQKENI. Trimming took 4 bases from V and 4 from J, leaving 17 bases between them. The CDR3 consists of 16 residues. The CDR3: CASSRTEGLGGNTIYF. DNA of the CDR3: TGTGCCAGCTCACGGACCGAGGGGTTGGGAGGAAACACCATATATTTT. Full variable domain (outside the CDR3, taken from reference TRBV18 and TRBJ1-3): NAGVMQNPRHLVRRRGQEARLRCSPMKGHSHVYWYRQLPEEGLKFMVYLQKENIIDESGMPKERFSAEFPKEGPSILRIQQVVRGDSAAYFCASSRTEGLGGNTIYFGEGSWLTVV.

This chain links TRBV5-4 with TRBJ1-2; D gene uncertain. The CDR3 runs to 14 residues. The germline V and J ends were trimmed by 4 bases and 6 bases, with 16 bases remaining between them. Germline CDR1 reads SGHNT; CDR2 reads YYREEE (reference sequence). CDR3 in amino acids: CASSPVWVSHGYTF. CDR3 in DNA: TGTGCCAGCAGCCCCGTCTGGGTATCACATGGCTACACCTTC.